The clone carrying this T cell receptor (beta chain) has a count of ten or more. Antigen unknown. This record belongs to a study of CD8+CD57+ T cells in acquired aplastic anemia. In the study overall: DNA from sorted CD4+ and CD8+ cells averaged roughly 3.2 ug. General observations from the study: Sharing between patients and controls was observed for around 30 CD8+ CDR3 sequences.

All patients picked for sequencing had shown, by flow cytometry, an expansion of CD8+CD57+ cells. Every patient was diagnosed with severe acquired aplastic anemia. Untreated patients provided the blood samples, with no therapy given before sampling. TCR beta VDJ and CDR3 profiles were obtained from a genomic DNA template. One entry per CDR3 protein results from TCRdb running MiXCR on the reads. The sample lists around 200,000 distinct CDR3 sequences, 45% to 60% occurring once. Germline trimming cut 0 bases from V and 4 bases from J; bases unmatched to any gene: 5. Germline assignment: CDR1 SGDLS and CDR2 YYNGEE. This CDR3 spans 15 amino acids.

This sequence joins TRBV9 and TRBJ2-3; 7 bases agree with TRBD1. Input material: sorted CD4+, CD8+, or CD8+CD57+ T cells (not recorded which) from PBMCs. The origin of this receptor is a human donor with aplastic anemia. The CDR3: CASSVGPQGADTQYF. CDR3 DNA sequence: TGTGCCAGCAGCGTAGGACCCCAGGGGGCAGATACGCAGTATTTT.